A single sample gave rise to the 18 T cell receptor beta chains below, sequenced in a study of shared clonotypes between healthy human individuals. TCRdb's copy holds only in-frame clones and misses some; the assay was immunoSEQ multiplex PCR. The table lists 2 million to 2.5 million clones, around 93% of them singletons. Sequenced input: naive CD4+ T cells from PBMCs. Subset in this sample: CD45RA+ positively selected. These receptors were collected from a man aged 18 to 30 in good health. Some clones in this sample may be carry-over from other donors' samples.

This clone has only a few counts. This chain links TRBV11-3 with TRBJ2-2, with TRBD1 matching over 9 bases. The J segment lost 6 bases and the V segment lost 2 bases, leaving 10 bases of the junction unmatched. Germline V gene lookup returns CDR1 SGHNT and CDR2 YENEEA. The CDR3 covers 17 residues. The CDR3 is CASSLNPGTGLSGELFF. The DNA of the CDR3 is TGTGCCAGCAGCTTAAATCCCGGGACAGGGCTATCCGGGGAGCTGTTTTTT.

As concerns this clone: Different DNA sequences within this sample yield the same CDR3. The J gene is TRBJ2-7, the V gene TRBV9; D might be TRBD1 or TRBD2, each matching 5 bases. In germline, CDR1 is SGDLS, CDR2 YYNGEE. V lost 2 bases and J 0 bases, leaving 9 bases between the germline ends. The CDR3 has 14 amino acids. CDR3 nucleotides: TGTGCCAGCAGCGTCGGGGCATCCTCCTACGAGCAGTACTTC. This encodes CASSVGASSYEQYF.

The CDR3 spells CASSPQGRQPQHF. DNA for the CDR3: TGTGCCAGCAGTCCACAGGGGAGACAGCCCCAGCATTTT. The chain combines TRBV6-5 with TRBJ1-5; 7 positions agree with TRBD1. Per the germline V gene, CDR1 is MNHEY and CDR2 is SVGAGI. With V trimmed by 5 bases and J by 7 bases, 5 bases remained unmatched. The CDR3 covers 13 residues.

Details on this clone: Other DNA sequences in this specimen translate into the identical CDR3. The chain is built from TRBV7-9 and TRBJ2-7; D is perhaps TRBD1 (5 bases). Germline assignment: CDR1 SEHNR and CDR2 FQNEAQ (reference sequence). With 5 bases removed from V and 4 bases from J, the gap between germline ends came to 9 bases. The CDR3 runs to 12 residues. In nucleotides, the CDR3 is TGTGCCAGCAGCCCCAGGGCTTACGAGCAGTACTTC. Amino acid sequence: CASSPRAYEQYF.

The chain is built from TRBV27 and TRBJ2-5, with D unresolved. CDR3 length: 11 amino acids. Looked up from germline, CDR1 is MNHEY and CDR2 is SMNVEV (reference sequence). V shed 10 bases and J shed 0 bases, with 6 bases lying between them. The CDR3 DNA is TGTGCCACTGTGTACCAAGAGACCCAGTACTTC. It is translated as CATVYQETQYF.

About this clone itself: This sample includes further DNA sequences coding for the same CDR3. The chain combines TRBV18 with TRBJ1-3, with TRBD1 matching over 8 bases. Germline CDR1 reads KGHSH; CDR2 reads LQKENI. The V gene end was trimmed by 5 bases and the J gene end by 0 bases; junction bases not matched to a gene: 3. The CDR3 extends over 15 amino acids. CDR3: CASSSTGASGNTIYF. The CDR3 nucleotides read TGTGCCAGCTCATCGACAGGGGCCTCTGGAAACACCATATATTTT.

As to this clone: The same CDR3 is also encoded by other DNA sequences in this sample. The chain recombines TRBV4-1 with TRBJ1-2; 9 bases map to TRBD1. The CDR3 is 15 residues long. Germline V gene lookup returns CDR1 MGHRA and CDR2 YSYEKL. V trimming: 4 bases; J trimming: 2 bases; junction bases outside the gene matches: 5. DNA of the CDR3: TGCGCCAGCAGCCCGGGACAGGGTGGGAACTATGGCTACACCTTC. Its protein is CASSPGQGGNYGYTF.

The chain recombines TRBV28 with TRBJ2-7, with D perhaps TRBD1 or TRBD2 (5 bases each). The germline V and J ends were trimmed by 5 bases and 2 bases, with 13 bases remaining between them. Germline values: CDR1 MDHEN, CDR2 SYDVKM. The CDR3 sequence is 14 residues long. CDR3 protein: CASSQSGRTYEQYF. The CDR3 DNA is TGTGCCAGCAGTCAATCGGGACGGACCTACGAGCAGTACTTC.

The genes are TRBV6-6 and TRBJ1-6; D might be TRBD1 (6 bases). This CDR3 is 14 amino acids long. Trimming left V 4 bases short and J 10 bases short, with 14 bases between. CDR1 MNHNY and CDR2 SVGAGI come from the germline V gene (reference sequence). The CDR3: CASSSPGHQSPLHF. The CDR3 region has the DNA TGTGCCAGCAGTTCGCCGGGACATCAGTCACCCCTCCACTTT.

The chain carries TRBV2 and TRBJ1-5; no clear D gene. Trimming cost V 3 bases and J 9 bases, with 9 bases left between them. CDR1 and CDR2 (germline): SNHLY, FYNNEI. The CDR3 loop spans 12 amino acids. CDR3 DNA sequence: TGTGCCAGCAGTGAGTTCGGCCGGCCCCAGCATTTT. It yields the protein CASSEFGRPQHF.

The chain links TRBV5-4 to TRBJ2-7; 7 bases are shared with TRBD1. From germline, CDR1 is SGHNT and CDR2 YYREEE (reference sequence). J lost 1 base, V lost 3 bases, and 4 bases had no gene match. This CDR3 is 14 amino acids long. DNA for the CDR3: TGTGCCAGCAGCTCCAAGACAGGGTCCTACGAGCAGTACTTC. The encoded protein is CASSSKTGSYEQYF.

J is TRBJ2-5 and V is TRBV10-3, with TRBD1 as a possible D gene (6 bases). CDR3 size: 12 residues. Trimming cost V 6 bases and J 3 bases, with 8 bases left between them. The V gene's germline CDR1 is ENHRY and CDR2 SYGVKD. The CDR3, as DNA: TGTGCCATCAGGGGGGACAAAGAGACCCAGTACTTC. Its protein is CAIRGDKETQYF.

This chain connects TRBV7-6 to TRBJ2-7; D unclear. CDR1 and CDR2 from the germline V gene are SGHVS and FNYEAQ. The CDR3 has 12 amino acids. With 4 bases removed from V and 3 bases from J, the gap between germline ends came to 7 bases. In DNA, the CDR3 is TGTGCCAGCAGCTCGAATTTCTACGAGCAGTACTTC. It specifies CASSSNFYEQYF.

This chain connects TRBV5-1 to TRBJ2-5; TRBD2 matches 9 bases. Per the germline V gene, CDR1 is SGHRS and CDR2 is YFSETQ. The J segment lost 5 bases and the V segment lost 4 bases, leaving 15 bases of the junction unmatched. CDR3 size: 17 residues. The CDR3 region has the DNA TGCGCCAGCAGCCCGGATCCGACTAGCGGCCGTACGGAGACCCAGTACTTC. This codes for CASSPDPTSGRTETQYF.

As regards this clone: This CDR3 is also generated by other DNA sequences in the sample. The chain combines TRBV19 with TRBJ2-7, with D maybe TRBD2 (6 bases). The CDR3 runs 14 residues. From germline, CDR1 is LNHDA and CDR2 SQIVND (reference sequence). V lost 1 base, J lost 3 bases, and 10 bases lay in between. The CDR3 DNA sequence: TGTGCCAGTAGTATAGTCACCGGGAGCTACGAGCAGTACTTC. The encoded protein is CASSIVTGSYEQYF.

The chain carries TRBV6-1 and TRBJ2-7, with no clear D. V lost 8 bases, J lost 1 base, and 9 bases lay in between. CDR1 and CDR2 (germline): MNHNS, SASEGT. The CDR3 extends over 12 amino acids. The CDR3, as DNA: TGTGCCAGCGGACGTCCATCCTACGAGCAGTACTTC. Residues: CASGRPSYEQYF.

The V call is TRBV6-5, the J call TRBJ1-2; possibly TRBD1 for D (5 bases). V lost 2 bases and J 4 bases, leaving 14 bases between the germline ends. Germline CDR1 is MNHEY and CDR2 is SVGAGI. The length of the CDR3 is 15 residues. The CDR3, as DNA: TGTGCCAGCAGTTACACCGGGGGGAGTGTCTATGGCTACACCTTC. It yields the protein CASSYTGGSVYGYTF.

J is TRBJ1-6 and V is TRBV25-1, with D possibly matching TRBD1 (6 bases). The germline gives CDR1 MGHDK, CDR2 SYGVNS. This CDR3 region has 14 residues. Trimming took off 8 bases at V and 10 bases at J, with 18 bases between the two ends. CDR3: CASGQTGLRSPLHF. CDR3 in DNA: TGTGCCAGCGGACAGACAGGTCTACGGTCACCCCTCCACTTT.